This section outlines one T cell receptor beta chain sequence together with its context. Data came from immunoSEQ multiplex PCR; TCRdb stores just in-frame clones and leaves some out. This table has roughly 140,000 clones, under 90% appearing once. The data stem from a study of blood T cell repertoires in COVID-19. Germline assignment: CDR1 MNHEY and CDR2 SMNVEV (reference sequence). V dropped 3 bases and J dropped 8; count of bases not matched to a gene: 7. The CDR3 sequence is 15 residues long. This rearrangement joins TRBV27 to TRBJ2-3; 11 bases line up with TRBD2. Sequenced input: peripheral blood. This clonotype was obtained from a man aged 65 to 85 who had recovered from COVID-19. CDR3 loop: CASSFSLAGGTTQYF. Written as DNA, the CDR3 is TGTGCCAGCAGTTTTAGTCTAGCGGGAGGAACTACGCAGTATTTT.